This T cell receptor (beta chain) was recorded in a study of T cell changes during pregnancy in multiple sclerosis. The data were produced by immunoSEQ multiplex PCR, yet TCRdb's version contains in-frame clones alone and is incomplete. The data contain some 74,000 clones, roughly 92% of them singletons. The CDR3 runs 16 residues. Germline CDR1 reads LGHNA; CDR2 reads YNFKEQ. The V segment lost 3 bases and the J segment 0 bases; nucleotides outside the gene matches: 5. The chain uses TRBV4-2 and TRBJ2-7, with 10 bases lining up with TRBD2. The input for sequencing was peripheral blood, taken before pregnancy. This sequence was found in a female donor with multiple sclerosis, enrolled in a pregnancy study. In DNA, the CDR3 is TGTGCCAGCAGCCAGACTAGCGGGCCGCTCTCCTACGAGCAGTACTTC. Translating gives CASSQTSGPLSYEQYF.